A single sample is the source of the 6 T cell receptor beta chains below, sequenced in a study of T cells in Graves' hyperthyroidism and ophthalmopathy. The source material, RNA transcripts, was used to amplify TCR beta CDR3 regions. First-round RT-PCR of the TCR CDR3 relied on the HTBI primer set. TCRdb used MiXCR to reprocess the multiplex PCR reads, holding one entry per CDR3 protein. The table includes about 520,000 distinct CDR3 sequences, roughly a quarter detected once. The sequencing input was blood. Receptors were obtained from a woman younger than 45 with Graves' ophthalmopathy.

There are a few counts of this clonotype. The chain is built from TRBV29-1 and TRBJ2-5; possibly TRBD2 for D (6 bases). The CDR3 is 12 residues long. Germline V lookup: CDR1 SQVTM, CDR2 ANQGSEA. V was trimmed by 4 bases and J by 4 bases, leaving 10 bases between them. CDR3 amino acids: CSVVEGRETQYF. CDR3 nucleotide sequence: TGCAGCGTTGTGGAGGGTCGAGAGACCCAGTACTTC.

This clonotype has a count of ten or more. The V and J genes are TRBV7-3 and TRBJ1-1; D is possibly TRBD1 (6 bases). The length of the CDR3 is 15 residues. Trimming pared 4 bases from V and 4 bases from J, leaving 16 bases between. The germline gives CDR1 SGHTA, CDR2 FQGTGA. The DNA for the CDR3 is TGTGCCAGCAGCTCTACAGGGACGTTCGGCACTGAAGCTTTCTTT. This encodes CASSSTGTFGTEAFF.

This clonotype came up many times. The chain uses TRBV28 and TRBJ2-5; unclear D gene. This CDR3 is built from 15 residues. V lost 4 bases, J lost 2 bases, and 14 bases lay in between. The germline V gene encodes CDR1 MDHEN and CDR2 SYDVKM. The CDR3, as DNA: TGTGCCAGCAGTTCCCACTTGGGGAAACAAGAGACCCAGTACTTC. Amino acid sequence: CASSSHLGKQETQYF.

This clonotype was detected ten times or more. The genes are TRBV4-1 and TRBJ2-7, with TRBD2 identical over 9 bases. The ends lost 4 bases at V and 0 bases at J; junction bases unmatched: 7. The CDR3 runs to 16 residues. Germline CDR1 reads MGHRA; CDR2 reads YSYEKL. CDR3 loop: CASSPLGLALSYEQYF. Here the CDR3 DNA reads TGCGCCAGCAGCCCCCTGGGACTAGCCCTCTCCTACGAGCAGTACTTC.

This clonotype was seen many times. The rearrangement joins TRBV7-2 to TRBJ2-7; D possibly corresponds to TRBD1 (5 bases). With 3 bases removed from V and 6 bases from J, the gap between germline ends came to 9 bases. The CDR3 has 12 amino acids. Germline CDR1 SGHTA, CDR2 FQGNSA. CDR3 sequence reads: CASSFWGGEQYF. The CDR3 DNA follows: TGTGCCAGCAGCTTTTGGGGCGGCGAGCAGTACTTC.

The genes are TRBV20-1 and TRBJ1-1; TRBD1 agrees at 8 bases. Germline V gene sequence: CDR1 DFQATT, CDR2 SNEGSKA (reference sequence). V lost 4 bases to trimming and J lost 3 bases; unmatched junction nucleotides: 10. There are 15 residues in the CDR3. CDR3 in amino acids: CSATPPTGADTEAFF. The CDR3 DNA reads TGCAGTGCTACCCCACCGACAGGGGCGGACACTGAAGCTTTCTTT.